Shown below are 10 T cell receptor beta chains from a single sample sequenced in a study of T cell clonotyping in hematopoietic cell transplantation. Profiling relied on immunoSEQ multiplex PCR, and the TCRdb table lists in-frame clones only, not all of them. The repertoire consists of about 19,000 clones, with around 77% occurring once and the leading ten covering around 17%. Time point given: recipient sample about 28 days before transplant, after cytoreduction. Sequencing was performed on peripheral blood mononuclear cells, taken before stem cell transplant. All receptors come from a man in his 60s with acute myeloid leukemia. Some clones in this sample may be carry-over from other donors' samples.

CDR3 DNA sequence: TGCGCCAGCAGCCCGGACAGGGTCCATGGCTACACCTTC. It encodes CASSPDRVHGYTF. The chain recombines TRBV5-1 with TRBJ1-2, with 8 bases fitting TRBD1. The germline gives CDR1 SGHRS, CDR2 YFSETQ. The length of the CDR3 is 13 residues. V trimming: 4 bases; J trimming: 6 bases; junction bases outside the gene matches: 5.

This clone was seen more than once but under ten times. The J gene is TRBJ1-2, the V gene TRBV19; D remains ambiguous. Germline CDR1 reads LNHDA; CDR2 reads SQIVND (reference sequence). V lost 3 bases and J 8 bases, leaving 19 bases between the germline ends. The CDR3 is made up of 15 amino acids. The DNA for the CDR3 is TGTGCCAGTAGTATTCCCGGGGAGCCGGGGAGGGGCTACACCTTC. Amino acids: CASSIPGEPGRGYTF.

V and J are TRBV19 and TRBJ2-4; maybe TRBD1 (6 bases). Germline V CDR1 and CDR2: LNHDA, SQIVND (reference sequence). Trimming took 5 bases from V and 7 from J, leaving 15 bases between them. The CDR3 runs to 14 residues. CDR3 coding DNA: TGTGCCAGTAGTTTAGGGAGCAGGGGTAACATTCAGTACTTC. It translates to CASSLGSRGNIQYF. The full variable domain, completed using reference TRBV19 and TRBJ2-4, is DGGITQSPKYLFRKEGQNVTLSCEQNLNHDAMYWYRQDPGQGLRLIYYSQIVNDFQKGDIAEGYSVSREKKESFPLTVTSAQKNPTAFYLCASSLGSRGNIQYFGAGTRLSVL.

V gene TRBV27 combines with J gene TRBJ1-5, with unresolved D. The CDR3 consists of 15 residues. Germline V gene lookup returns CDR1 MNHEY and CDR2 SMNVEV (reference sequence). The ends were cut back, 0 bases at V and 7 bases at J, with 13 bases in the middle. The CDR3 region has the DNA TGTGCCAGCAGTTTATCGGCGCTGTTCGGGCAGCCCCAGCATTTT. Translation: CASSLSALFGQPQHF.

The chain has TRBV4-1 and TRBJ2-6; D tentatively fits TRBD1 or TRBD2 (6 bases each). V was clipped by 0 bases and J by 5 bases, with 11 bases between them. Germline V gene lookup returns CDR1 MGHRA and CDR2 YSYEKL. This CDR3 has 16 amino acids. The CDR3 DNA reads TGCGCCAGCAGCCAAGATAGGGGGACTCGGGCCAACGTCCTGACTTTC. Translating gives CASSQDRGTRANVLTF.

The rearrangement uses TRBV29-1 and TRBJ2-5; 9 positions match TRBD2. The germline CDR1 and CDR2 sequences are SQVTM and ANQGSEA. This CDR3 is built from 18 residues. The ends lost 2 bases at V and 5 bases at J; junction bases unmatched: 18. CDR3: CSVELWGLAGTKRETQYF. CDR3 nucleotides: TGCAGCGTTGAATTGTGGGGGCTAGCGGGGACTAAACGGGAGACCCAGTACTTC.

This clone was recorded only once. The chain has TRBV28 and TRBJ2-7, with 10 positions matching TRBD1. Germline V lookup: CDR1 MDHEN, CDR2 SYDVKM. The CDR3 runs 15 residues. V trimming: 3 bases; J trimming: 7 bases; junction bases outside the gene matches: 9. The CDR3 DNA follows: TGTGCCAGCAGTTTTTCCGGGACAGGGGTTGGGGAGCAGTACTTC. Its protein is CASSFSGTGVGEQYF. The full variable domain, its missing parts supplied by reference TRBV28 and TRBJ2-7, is DVKVTQSSRYLVKRTGEKVFLECVQDMDHENMFWYRQDPGLGLRLIYFSYDVKMKEKGDIPEGYSVSREKKERFSLILESASTNQTSMYLCASSFSGTGVGEQYFGPGTRLTVT.

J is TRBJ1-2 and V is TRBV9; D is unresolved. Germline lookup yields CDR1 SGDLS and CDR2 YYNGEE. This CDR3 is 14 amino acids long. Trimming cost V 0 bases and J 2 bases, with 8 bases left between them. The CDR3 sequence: CASSVGASNYGYTF. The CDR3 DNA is TGTGCCAGCAGCGTAGGAGCGTCCAACTATGGCTACACCTTC.

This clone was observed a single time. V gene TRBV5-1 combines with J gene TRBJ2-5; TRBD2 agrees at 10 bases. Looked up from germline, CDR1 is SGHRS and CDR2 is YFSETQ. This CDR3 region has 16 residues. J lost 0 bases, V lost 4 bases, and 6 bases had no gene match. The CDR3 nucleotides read TGCGCCAGCAGCGCTAGCGGGGGCCCGTACCAAGAGACCCAGTACTTC. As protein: CASSASGGPYQETQYF.

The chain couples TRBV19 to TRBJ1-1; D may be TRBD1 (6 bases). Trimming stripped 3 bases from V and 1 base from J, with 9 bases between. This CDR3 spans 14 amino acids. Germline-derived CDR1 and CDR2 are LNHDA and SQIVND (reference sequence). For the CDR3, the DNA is TGTGCCAGTAGTATGGGGGCGGCGAACACTGAAGCTTTCTTT. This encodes CASSMGAANTEAFF.